This TCR beta chain was found in a study of OX40 agonist ivuxolimab in advanced cancers. The study's findings and limits: Not determined was the antigen specificity of the expanded peripheral T cells.

The data were produced by immunoSEQ multiplex PCR, yet TCRdb's version contains in-frame clones alone and is incomplete. Of over 45,000 clones in the sample, roughly 80% were seen once. This clone was seen only a few times. Its antigen remains unknown. The germline gives CDR1 SGHNT, CDR2 YYREEE (reference sequence). This CDR3 has 14 residues. V shed 0 bases and J shed 6 bases, with 13 bases lying between them. Source: CD4+ or CD8+ T cells sorted from blood, taken in a trial of the OX40 agonist ivuxolimab. The source of this sequence is an adult with an advanced solid tumor such as melanoma, head and neck, liver or kidney cancer. The chain carries TRBV5-4 and TRBJ2-7; TRBD2 might be the D (6 bases). Here the CDR3 reads CASSLGPPRGEQYF. The CDR3 bases are TGTGCCAGCAGCTTGGGACCTCCGCGGGGCGAGCAGTACTTC.